The entry below gives a single T cell receptor (beta chain) sequence along with its context. Its antigen remains unknown. Tregs were sorted as CD4+CD25+CD127-/low cells. Constant-region reverse primers amplified full-length variable regions, followed by semi-nested Nested Universal Primer A PCR. TCRdb re-analysed the 5' RACE reads in MiXCR, keeping a single row per CDR3 protein. Of about 55,000 distinct CDR3 sequences in the sample, 20% to 25% were seen once. Study-wide results and caveats: Tumor-infiltrating Treg TCR alpha and beta sequences overlapped most with tumor naive CD4+ T cells, then blood naive. Whole repertoires were not studied in the larger cohort, only one V-J beta rearrangement. Tumor memory CD4+ T cell TCR gene usage clustered with blood and lymph node memory CD4+ cells and lymph node naive CD4+ cells.

The CDR3 contains 16 residues. Germline CDR1 and CDR2: SGHNT and YYREEE (reference sequence). V shed 4 bases and J 6 bases; nucleotides not matched to a gene: 11. Sequencing used tumor-infiltrating Tregs sorted from the breast tumor. The TCR comes from a female donor with breast cancer. This chain connects TRBV5-4 to TRBJ2-7; 12 positions agree with TRBD2. The CDR3 nucleotides are TGTGCCAGCAGCCCAGGACTAGCGGGAACCATGGGCGAGCAGTACTTC. Translated: CASSPGLAGTMGEQYF.